The 18 T cell receptor beta chains in this list originate from one sample, sequenced in a study of OX40 agonist ivuxolimab in advanced cancers. The table came from immunoSEQ multiplex PCR; TCRdb's copy has only in-frame clones and leaves some out. The sample lists 95,000 to 100,000 clones, about 92% seen once, with around 0.28% in the top ten. Here the sequenced sample was CD4+ or CD8+ T cells sorted from blood, taken in a trial of the OX40 agonist ivuxolimab. These receptors were taken from an adult with an advanced solid tumor such as melanoma, head and neck, liver or kidney cancer.

CDR3: CASSNSYGYTF. Written as DNA, the CDR3 is TGTGCCAGCAGTAACAGCTATGGCTACACCTTC. The rearrangement links TRBV6-5 to TRBJ1-2; no clear D gene. V was cut by 5 bases and J by 4 bases, with 5 bases left in between. There are 11 residues in the CDR3. Germline V CDR1 and CDR2: MNHEY, SVGAGI.

The chain employs TRBV2 and TRBJ1-6; 7 positions match TRBD1. V shed 4 bases, J shed 5 bases, and the junction held 5 bases outside the gene matches. CDR3 length equals 15 residues. Germline V gene sequence: CDR1 SNHLY, CDR2 FYNNEI. The DNA of the CDR3 is TGTGCCAGCAGTGGCCCGGGACAGAATAATTCACCCCTCCACTTT. Translation gives CASSGPGQNNSPLHF.

The chain links TRBV30 to TRBJ2-3; D remains ambiguous. Germline V gives CDR1 GTSNPN, CDR2 SVGIG (reference sequence). The CDR3 consists of 16 residues. V shed 2 bases and J shed 0 bases, with 15 bases lying between them. The CDR3 loop reads CAWSSSQRVSTDTQYF. The CDR3 DNA sequence: TGTGCCTGGAGTTCCTCTCAACGGGTGAGCACAGATACGCAGTATTTT.

The chain combines TRBV15 with TRBJ1-1; D remains ambiguous. V was pared by 0 bases and J by 0 bases, with 5 bases between. Germline CDR1 and CDR2: LNHNV and YYDKDF (reference sequence). The CDR3 sequence is 14 residues long. The CDR3 sequence is CATSRDLLNTEAFF. CDR3 DNA: TGTGCCACCAGCAGAGATCTCCTGAACACTGAAGCTTTCTTT.

This clone was counted only a few times. CDR3 coding DNA: TGTGCCAGCAGTGAGGTGACAGGGGAATTGGAAGCTTTCTTT. It specifies CASSEVTGELEAFF. The chain joins TRBV5-5 to TRBJ1-1; TRBD1 agrees at 8 bases. V was pared by 5 bases and J by 8 bases, with 11 bases of the junction left unmatched. There are 14 residues in the CDR3. CDR1 and CDR2 (germline): SGHKS, YYEKEE (reference sequence).

V is TRBV29-1 and J is TRBJ2-5; 12 positions match TRBD1. The CDR3 has 14 amino acids. The junction had 5 bases not matched to a gene; V was cut back by 4 bases and J by 5 bases. Looked up from germline, CDR1 is SQVTM and CDR2 is ANQGSEA. CDR3: CSVGGQGAWETQYF. The CDR3 DNA is TGCAGCGTTGGGGGACAGGGGGCCTGGGAGACCCAGTACTTC.

This chain joins TRBV5-4 and TRBJ2-3; 13 nucleotides align to TRBD2. The CDR3 covers 15 residues. V was clipped by 2 bases and J by 7 bases; unmatched bases: 4. The germline CDR1 and CDR2 sequences are SGHNT and YYREEE (reference sequence). The DNA of the CDR3 is TGTGCCAGCAGCTTAGGGACTAGCGGGGTAAATACGCAGTATTTT. Its translation is CASSLGTSGVNTQYF.

The rearrangement links TRBV7-3 to TRBJ2-1; 8 bases are shared with TRBD2. CDR1 is SGHTA, CDR2 FQGTGA, per germline. V lost 5 bases, J lost 7 bases, and 4 bases stayed unmatched. This CDR3 is 13 amino acids long. The CDR3 protein is CASSPPGGNEQFF. The CDR3 bases are TGTGCCAGCAGCCCACCGGGAGGGAATGAGCAGTTCTTC.

The chain links TRBV27 to TRBJ1-6; unclear D gene. V shed 4 bases and J shed 9 bases, with 13 bases lying between them. The CDR3 has 14 residues. Germline V CDR1 and CDR2: MNHEY, SMNVEV (reference sequence). CDR3 DNA: TGTGCCAGCAGTTCGACGAGTTCGGGTTCACCCCTCCACTTT. Translated, it gives CASSSTSSGSPLHF.

The CDR3 is CASSPASSYNEQFF. The CDR3 DNA follows: TGTGCCAGCAGCCCGGCCAGCTCCTACAATGAGCAGTTCTTC. The chain recombines TRBV7-2 with TRBJ2-1; D is undetermined. The germline V gene encodes CDR1 SGHTA and CDR2 FQGNSA. V was trimmed by 5 bases and J by 0 bases, leaving 8 bases between them. This CDR3 has 14 amino acids.

The chain combines TRBV9 with TRBJ2-3; either TRBD1 or TRBD2 may supply D (5 bases each). The CDR3 sequence is 14 residues long. Trimming took off 1 base at V and 8 bases at J, with 14 bases between the two ends. The germline V gene encodes CDR1 SGDLS and CDR2 YYNGEE. The CDR3 is CASSVRGDAGTQYF. The CDR3 DNA reads TGTGCCAGCAGCGTAAGAGGGGATGCGGGTACGCAGTATTTT.

The J gene is TRBJ1-6, the V gene TRBV9; 10 positions match TRBD1. With 4 bases clipped from V and 1 base from J, the junction kept 5 bases outside the gene matches. CDR3 length: 17 residues. The V gene's germline CDR1 is SGDLS and CDR2 YYNGEE. CDR3 in amino acids: CASSPGTGESYNSPLHF. The CDR3 DNA sequence: TGTGCCAGCAGCCCCGGGACAGGGGAATCCTATAATTCACCCCTCCACTTT.

The chain links TRBV28 to TRBJ1-4, with D hard to call. Germline V lookup: CDR1 MDHEN, CDR2 SYDVKM. Trimming stripped 5 bases from V and 4 bases from J, with 11 bases between. This CDR3 comprises 14 residues. CDR3 in DNA: TGTGCCAGCAGTCCCCACGGTTATAATGAAAAACTGTTTTTT. This sequence encodes CASSPHGYNEKLFF.

The rearrangement links TRBV6-5 to TRBJ1-6, with D uncertain. Per the germline V gene, CDR1 is MNHEY and CDR2 is SVGAGI. V was cut by 5 bases and J by 9 bases, with 14 bases left in between. CDR3 length: 14 amino acids. The CDR3 DNA reads TGTGCCAGCAGTGATACGGCGCCGATTTCACCCCTCCACTTT. This codes for CASSDTAPISPLHF.

J is TRBJ1-1 and V is TRBV30, with D perhaps TRBD1 (5 bases). This CDR3 is built from 14 residues. Germline lookup yields CDR1 GTSNPN and CDR2 SVGIG (reference sequence). V lost 4 bases to trimming and J lost 1 base, with 13 bases between them. CDR3 sequence: CAWMRGTANTEAFF. The CDR3 DNA reads TGTGCCTGGATGCGAGGGACGGCGAACACTGAAGCTTTCTTT.

The rearrangement links TRBV19 to TRBJ1-5; 7 bases are shared with TRBD1. The germline gives CDR1 LNHDA, CDR2 SQIVND (reference sequence). V dropped 4 bases and J dropped 8; count of bases not matched to a gene: 11. There are 15 residues in the CDR3. This CDR3 is CASSTNGQVLEPQHF. The CDR3 bases are TGTGCCAGTAGTACCAATGGACAGGTATTAGAGCCCCAGCATTTT.

The rearrangement joins TRBV19 to TRBJ1-5; D uncertain. Germline V gene sequence: CDR1 LNHDA, CDR2 SQIVND (reference sequence). The CDR3 totals 15 residues. V shed 2 bases and J shed 2 bases, with 10 bases lying between them. The CDR3 sequence: CASSILGSGNQPQHF. The CDR3 bases are TGTGCCAGTAGTATACTTGGGAGTGGCAATCAGCCCCAGCATTTT.

This chain joins TRBV28 and TRBJ2-7, with no clear D. The germline CDR1 and CDR2 sequences are MDHEN and SYDVKM. This CDR3 is built from 16 residues. V was clipped by 3 bases and J by 0 bases, with 15 bases between them. The chain's CDR3 is CASSFPRRRSSYEQYF. CDR3 DNA: TGTGCCAGCAGTTTCCCCCGACGGCGGTCCTCCTACGAGCAGTACTTC.